This TCR beta chain appears in the sequencing data of a study of CD8 T cells in Susac syndrome. CDR1 MGHRA and CDR2 YSYEKL come from the germline V gene. This CDR3 is built from 14 residues. The ends lost 6 bases at V and 6 bases at J; junction bases unmatched: 10. With random hexamers, roughly 0.5 to 1 ug RNA was reverse transcribed. From the immunoSEQ multiplex PCR reads, TCRdb called clonotypes with MiXCR, one entry per CDR3 protein. Of fewer than 35,000 distinct CDR3 sequences in the sample, roughly 92% are singletons; the top ten hold around 0.3%. V and J are TRBV4-1 and TRBJ1-2; TRBD1 matches at 7 bases. The TCR sequence derives from a human donor in good health. The source material was CD8+ T cells from PBMCs. This CDR3 is CASSPGGADNGYTF. The CDR3 nucleotides are TGCGCCAGCAGTCCAGGGGGGGCTGATAATGGCTACACCTTC.